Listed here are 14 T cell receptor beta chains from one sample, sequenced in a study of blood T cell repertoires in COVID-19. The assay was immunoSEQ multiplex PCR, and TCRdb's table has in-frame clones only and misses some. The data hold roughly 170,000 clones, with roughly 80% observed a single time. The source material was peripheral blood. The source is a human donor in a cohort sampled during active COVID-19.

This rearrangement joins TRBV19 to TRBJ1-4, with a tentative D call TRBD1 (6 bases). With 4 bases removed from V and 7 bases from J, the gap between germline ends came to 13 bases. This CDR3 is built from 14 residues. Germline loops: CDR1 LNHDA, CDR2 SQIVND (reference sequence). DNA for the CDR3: TGTGCCAGTAGTACCACAGGGTGGGGTGAAAAACTGTTTTTT. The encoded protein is CASSTTGWGEKLFF.

The DNA of the CDR3 is TGTGCCAGCAGCCTTTTACCGGGACACTTATTTAAACGGGGCTACACCTTC. Residues: CASSLLPGHLFKRGYTF. The chain joins TRBV3-1 (or the pseudogene TRBV3-2) to TRBJ1-2, with a weak D call TRBD1 (6 bases). This CDR3 is built from 17 residues. Per the germline V gene, CDR1 is LGHDT and CDR2 is YNNKEL (reference sequence). With 4 bases removed from V and 8 bases from J, the gap between germline ends came to 26 bases.

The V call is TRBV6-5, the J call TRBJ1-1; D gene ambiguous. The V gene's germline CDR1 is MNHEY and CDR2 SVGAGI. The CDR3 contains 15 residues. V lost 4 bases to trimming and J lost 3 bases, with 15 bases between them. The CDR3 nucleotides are TGTGCCAGCAGTTCCTTTCCGACGGGAGACACTGAAGCTTTCTTT. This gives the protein CASSSFPTGDTEAFF.

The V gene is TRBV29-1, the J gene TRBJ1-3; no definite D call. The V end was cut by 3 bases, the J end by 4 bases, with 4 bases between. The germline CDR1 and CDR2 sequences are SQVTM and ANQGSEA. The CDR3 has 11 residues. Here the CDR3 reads CSVDQGNTIYF. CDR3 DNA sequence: TGCAGCGTTGACCAAGGAAACACCATATATTTT.

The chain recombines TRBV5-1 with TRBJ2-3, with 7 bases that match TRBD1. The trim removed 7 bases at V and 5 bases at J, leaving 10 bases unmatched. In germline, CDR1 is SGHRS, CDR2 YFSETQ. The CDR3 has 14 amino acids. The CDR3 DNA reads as TGCGCCAGCGGATTTGGGACAGTAGGAGATACGCAGTATTTT. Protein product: CASGFGTVGDTQYF.

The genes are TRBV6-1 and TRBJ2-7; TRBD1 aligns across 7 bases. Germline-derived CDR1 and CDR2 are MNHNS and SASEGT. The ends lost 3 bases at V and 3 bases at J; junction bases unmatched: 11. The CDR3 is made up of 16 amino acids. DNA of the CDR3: TGTGCCAGCAGTGATAACAGGGGCGGATATGTCTACGAGCAGTACTTC. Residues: CASSDNRGGYVYEQYF.

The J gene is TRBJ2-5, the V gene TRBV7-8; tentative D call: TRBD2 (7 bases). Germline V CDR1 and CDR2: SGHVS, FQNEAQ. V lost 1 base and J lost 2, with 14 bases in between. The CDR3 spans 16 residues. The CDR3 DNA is TGTGCCAGCAGCTTAGACGGCGGGGGCCGGCAAGAGACCCAGTACTTC. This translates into CASSLDGGGRQETQYF.

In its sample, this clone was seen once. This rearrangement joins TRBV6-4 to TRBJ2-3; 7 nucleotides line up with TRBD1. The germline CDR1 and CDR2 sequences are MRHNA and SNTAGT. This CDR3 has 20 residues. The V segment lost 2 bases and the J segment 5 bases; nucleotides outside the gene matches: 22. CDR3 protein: CASSDPDHQTGFVGRDTQYF. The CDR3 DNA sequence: TGTGCCAGCAGTGACCCCGACCACCAGACAGGGTTTGTGGGGAGAGATACGCAGTATTTT.

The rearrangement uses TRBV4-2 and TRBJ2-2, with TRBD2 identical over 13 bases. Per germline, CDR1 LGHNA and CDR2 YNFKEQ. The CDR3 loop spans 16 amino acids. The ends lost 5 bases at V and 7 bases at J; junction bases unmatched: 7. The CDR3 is CASSFPGLAGIGELFF. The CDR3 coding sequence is TGTGCCAGCAGCTTTCCGGGACTAGCGGGAATCGGGGAGCTGTTTTTT.

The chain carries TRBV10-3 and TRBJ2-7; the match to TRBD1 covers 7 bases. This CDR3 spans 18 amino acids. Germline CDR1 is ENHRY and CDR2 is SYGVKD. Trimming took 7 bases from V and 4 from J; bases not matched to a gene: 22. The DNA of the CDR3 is TGTGCCATCAAAGGGGGCGCGGCGGGCAGAGGAACACTATACGAGCAGTACTTC. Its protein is CAIKGGAAGRGTLYEQYF.

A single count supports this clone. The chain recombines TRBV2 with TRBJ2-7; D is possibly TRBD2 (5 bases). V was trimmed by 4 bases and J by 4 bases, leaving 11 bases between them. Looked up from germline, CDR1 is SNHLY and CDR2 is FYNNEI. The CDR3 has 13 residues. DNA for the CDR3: TGTGCCAGCAGTGCGAAACTAGGATACGAGCAGTACTTC. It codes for CASSAKLGYEQYF.

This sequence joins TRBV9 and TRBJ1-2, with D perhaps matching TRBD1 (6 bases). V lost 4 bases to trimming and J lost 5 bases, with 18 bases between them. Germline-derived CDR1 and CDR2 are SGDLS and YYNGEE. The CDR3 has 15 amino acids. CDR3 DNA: TGTGCCAGCAGCCCCCCCTCCGCAGGGGCTTATGGCTACACCTTC. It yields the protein CASSPPSAGAYGYTF.

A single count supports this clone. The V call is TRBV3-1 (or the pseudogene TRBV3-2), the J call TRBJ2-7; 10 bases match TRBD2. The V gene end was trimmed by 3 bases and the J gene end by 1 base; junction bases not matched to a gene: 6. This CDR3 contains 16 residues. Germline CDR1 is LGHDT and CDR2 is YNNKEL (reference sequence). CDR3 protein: CASSHSVAGGSYEQYF. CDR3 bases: TGTGCCAGCAGCCACTCCGTAGCGGGGGGTTCCTACGAGCAGTACTTC.

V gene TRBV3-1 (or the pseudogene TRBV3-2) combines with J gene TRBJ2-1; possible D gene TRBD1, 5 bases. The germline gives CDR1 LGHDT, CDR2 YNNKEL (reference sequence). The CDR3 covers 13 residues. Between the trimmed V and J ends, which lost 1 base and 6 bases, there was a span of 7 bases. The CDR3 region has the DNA TGTGCCAGCAGCCAAGCCACAGGCAATGAGCAGTTCTTC. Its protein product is CASSQATGNEQFF.